This record covers a single TCR beta chain. Its antigen is currently unknown. The CDR3 length is 16 residues. Trimming took 0 bases from V and 0 from J, leaving 9 bases between them. Germline assignment: CDR1 ENHRY and CDR2 SYGVKD. This entry is derived from a study of T-cell memory formation after mild COVID-19. Background on the study: Most TCR clusters belonged to a single donor. Findings and caveats of the study: Second-wave clones reaching peak frequency on day 37 lacked confirmed SARS-CoV-2 specificity. In pre-infection memory, a portion of responding clones appeared, which suggested that cross-reactive memory joined.

TCRdb re-called the 5' RACE reads with MiXCR, one entry per CDR3 protein. The sample carries 470,000 or so distinct CDR3 sequences, roughly 25% recorded once. This clonotype originated in an adult woman who had mild COVID-19 (a few samples of this study predate the infection). Cell type and time point are not known. Sequences were obtained from PBMCs or a T cell subset sorted from them (not recorded which). V gene TRBV10-3 combines with J gene TRBJ2-1; D is uncertain. In DNA form, the CDR3 reads TGTGCCATCAGTGAGTCGCTCTCGAGCTCCTACAATGAGCAGTTCTTC. It specifies CAISESLSSSYNEQFF.